The TCR beta chain described here comes from a study of response to subunit inactivated influenza vaccine. General study points: Each seasonal influenza vaccination recruits few new T cells, the authors suggested.

MiXCR was run by TCRdb on the RT-PCR reads, yielding one entry per CDR3 protein. The sample has 490,000 or so distinct CDR3 sequences, approximately 7.1% seen once. This clonotype came up a few times. Its specificity is not known. V lost 7 bases, J lost 1 base, and 18 bases lay in between. This CDR3 spans 16 amino acids. The chain employs TRBV12-3 or TRBV12-4 and TRBJ2-3; D unclear. The sequences come from PBMCs from blood, collected 23 months after vaccination. The TCR comes from a man in his fifties or sixties who received an inactivated influenza vaccine. The CDR3, as DNA: TGTGCCAGCACCCTTGCGAGGCGGAGCCGCACAGATACGCAGTATTTT. This sequence encodes CASTLARRSRTDTQYF.